This T cell receptor (beta chain) was recorded in a study of blood T cell repertoires in COVID-19. Study at large: Italy, Spain and the United States were the sources of the convalescent and acute COVID-19 samples.

Losses at the gene ends were 5 bases for V and 5 bases for J; bases not matched to a gene: 6. The CDR3 runs 15 residues. Germline V lookup: CDR1 SGHTA, CDR2 FQGNSA. The method was immunoSEQ multiplex PCR; TCRdb's version includes in-frame clones alone and lacks a portion of them. This sample has 200,000 or so clones, with 88% found just once. The receptor was isolated from a woman in her fifties or sixties with acute or convalescent COVID-19. This chain joins TRBV7-2 and TRBJ2-5; 12 nucleotides match TRBD2. Sequenced sample: peripheral blood. DNA for the CDR3: TGTGCCAGCAGCCAGACTAGCGGGAGTTTCGAGACCCAGTACTTC. It translates to CASSQTSGSFETQYF. Combining the CDR3 with reference TRBV7-2 and TRBJ2-5 gives the whole variable domain GAGVSQSPSNKVTEKGKDVELRCDPISGHTALYWYRQSLGQGLEFLIYFQGNSAPDKSGLPSDRFSAERTGGSVSTLTIQRTQQEDSAVYLCASSQTSGSFETQYFGPGTRLLVL.